The 19 T cell receptor beta chains given below trace back to one sample, sequenced in a study of T cells expressing NK-cell markers (dated by TCRdb to about 2020). Libraries came from 5' RACE. Reads for this sample came from an Illumina HiSeq 2000. TCRdb reprocessed the public reads and reports one entry per CDR3 protein sequence, without DNA. This sample's table contains 500,000 to 600,000 distinct CDR3 sequences. Roughly 3.6% of the sample lies in the top ten. Sequencing input: blood T cells: a sorted CD56 or NKG2C T cell subset, CD4+ or CD8+ T cells, or bulk PBMC T cells (not recorded which). The receptors were sampled from a man between 18 and 35 years old in good health. Donor details come from another sample of the same person, matched by shared clones.

V and J are TRBV6-1 and TRBJ2-5; TCRdb calls TRBD1, which cannot be checked without DNA. Germline V lookup: CDR1 MNHNS, CDR2 SASEGT. The length of the CDR3 is 14 residues. The CDR3 is CASSEAGQGFTQYF.

The chain recombines TRBV9 with TRBJ2-3. CDR3 length: 11 residues. Germline CDR1 and CDR2: SGDLS and YYNGEE. The CDR3 is CASSVKDTQYF.

The gene calls are TRBV27 and TRBJ2-5; TCRdb indicates TRBD2, and absent DNA this call remains unverified. Germline values: CDR1 MNHEY, CDR2 SMNVEV (reference sequence). CDR3 length equals 15 residues. The CDR3 loop reads CASVRLAGGQETQYF.

The rearrangement uses TRBV27 and TRBJ1-1; TCRdb's D call, TRBD1, is unchecked because there is no DNA. Germline assignment: CDR1 MNHEY and CDR2 SMNVEV (reference sequence). The CDR3 runs to 16 residues. The CDR3 spells CASSRGNGLGNTEAFF.

The chain's CDR3 is CASSSATGDLSYNEQFF. The J gene is TRBJ2-1, the V gene TRBV5-1; the D gene TCRdb calls, TRBD1, cannot be checked with no DNA. The CDR3 is 17 amino acids. Germline V lookup: CDR1 SGHRS, CDR2 YFSETQ. The whole variable domain, filled in from reference TRBV5-1 and TRBJ2-1, reads KAGVTQTPRYLIKTRGQQVTLSCSPISGHRSVSWYQQTPGQGLQFLFEYFSETQRNKGNFPGRFSGRQFSNSRSEMNVSTLELGDSALYLCASSSATGDLSYNEQFFGPGTRLTVL.

This sequence joins TRBV2 and TRBJ2-5; TCRdb outputs TRBD2, but without DNA this stays unchecked. The germline V gene has CDR1 SNHLY and CDR2 FYNNEI. The CDR3 covers 14 residues. CDR3 loop: CASMQSLLDETQYF.

The chain joins TRBV20-1 to TRBJ1-1; TCRdb calls TRBD1, which cannot be checked without DNA. CDR1 is DFQATT and CDR2 is SNEGSKA in the germline V gene (reference sequence). The CDR3 is 12 residues long. CDR3 loop: CSAGGPKGEAFF.

The rearrangement links TRBV5-5 to TRBJ2-3; no DNA is available, so the TRBD2 call from TCRdb remains unchecked. Germline loops: CDR1 SGHKS, CDR2 YYEKEE (reference sequence). This CDR3 contains 18 residues. The CDR3 loop is CASSLAGTSGIGTDTQYF.

The CDR3 is CASRLQRATHEQYF. The chain carries TRBV28 and TRBJ2-7. The germline CDR1 and CDR2 sequences are MDHEN and SYDVKM. CDR3 length: 14 amino acids.

The chain recombines TRBV9 with TRBJ2-5; with no DNA, the TCRdb D assignment of TRBD1 cannot be verified. Per germline, CDR1 SGDLS and CDR2 YYNGEE. CDR3 length: 16 amino acids. CDR3 protein: CASSVAGQGPRETQYF.

The chain combines TRBV11-2 with TRBJ1-2; TCRdb calls TRBD1, which cannot be checked without DNA. The germline V gene has CDR1 SGHAT and CDR2 FQNNGV. CDR3 length equals 15 residues. CDR3 loop: CASSKTGMGDYGYTF.

The V call is TRBV15, the J call TRBJ2-1; TCRdb designates TRBD1, a call that cannot be tested without DNA. Germline-derived CDR1 and CDR2 are LNHNV and YYDKDF (reference sequence). The CDR3 extends over 15 amino acids. CDR3 protein: CATSSGPGSYNEQFF.

This chain connects TRBV29-1 to TRBJ1-2. CDR1 and CDR2 from the germline V gene are SQVTM and ANQGSEA. The CDR3 is 13 amino acids. The chain's CDR3 is CSVDTAGTRGYTF.

The gene calls are TRBV29-1 and TRBJ1-5. Germline-derived CDR1 and CDR2 are SQVTM and ANQGSEA. This CDR3 is 14 amino acids long. This CDR3 is CSVAQPDPNQPQHF.

The chain uses TRBV6-5 and TRBJ2-2; TCRdb calls TRBD1, which cannot be checked without DNA. The germline gives CDR1 MNHEY, CDR2 SVGAGI. The CDR3 consists of 19 residues. This CDR3 is CASSSHRLDRGRNTGELFF.

The rearrangement joins TRBV7-8 to TRBJ2-1; the TCRdb call, TRBD2, lacks DNA for checking. Germline lookup yields CDR1 SGHVS and CDR2 FQNEAQ. CDR3 size: 18 residues. CDR3 residues: CASSSPQTGTSVYNEQFF. Filled out from reference TRBV7-8 and TRBJ2-1, the complete variable domain reads GAGVSQSPRYKVAKRGQDVALRCDPISGHVSLFWYQQALGQGPEFLTYFQNEAQLDKSGLPSDRFFAERPEGSVSTLKIQRTQQEDSAVYLCASSSPQTGTSVYNEQFFGPGTRLTVL.

This sequence joins TRBV6-1 and TRBJ2-6. Germline V gene sequence: CDR1 MNHNS, CDR2 SASEGT. CDR3 length: 13 amino acids. The CDR3 here is CASSAQGANVLTF.

This rearrangement joins TRBV10-2 to TRBJ2-1; TCRdb returns TRBD1, unconfirmable since there is no DNA. From germline, CDR1 is WSHSY and CDR2 SAAADI. The CDR3 length is 13 residues. The chain's CDR3 is CASTGSGASEQFF.

The rearrangement uses TRBV12-3 or TRBV12-4 and TRBJ2-2; TCRdb lists TRBD1, though no DNA is available to test this call. This CDR3 has 15 residues. This chain's CDR3 is CASSFVQANTGELFF.